These T cell receptor beta chains were read from a single sample in a study of blood T cells in healthy people across ages. TCRdb redid the calling of the 5' RACE reads with MiXCR, one entry per CDR3 protein. The data hold 1.5 million to 2 million distinct CDR3 sequences, with roughly 43% observed a single time. Sequencing was carried out using blood. Every receptor here comes from a human donor in good health. Each CDR3 is given without its conserved first and last residue. The order of the fields is D gene, J gene, V gene, CDR3 protein. The D gene is left open where the match is weak.

d_gene: TRBD2; j_gene: TRBJ2-3; v_gene: TRBV4-2; CDR3aa: ASSPSRPSGGATDTQY
d_gene: TRBD1; j_gene: NA; v_gene: TRBV13; CDR3aa: ASSPGQGARVEQY
d_gene: NA; j_gene: TRBJ2-7; v_gene: TRBV20-1; CDR3aa: SARGPRGSYEQY
d_gene: NA; j_gene: TRBJ2-7; v_gene: TRBV7-2; CDR3aa: TSSLMTAPYEQY
d_gene: NA; j_gene: TRBJ1-1; v_gene: TRBV29-1; CDR3aa: SVGGGWAEAF
d_gene: NA; j_gene: TRBJ2-3; v_gene: TRBV14; CDR3aa: ASSQKGRTVSTDTQY
d_gene: NA; j_gene: TRBJ2-7; v_gene: TRBV4-1; CDR3aa: ASSQVGYEQY
d_gene: TRBD1; j_gene: TRBJ2-6; v_gene: TRBV6-1; CDR3aa: ASSRDRSLPGANVLT
d_gene: TRBD2; j_gene: TRBJ2-3; v_gene: TRBV6-5; CDR3aa: ASRPTSADTQY
d_gene: NA; j_gene: TRBJ2-1; v_gene: TRBV20-1; CDR3aa: SARDGGINEQF
d_gene: NA; j_gene: TRBJ1-2; v_gene: TRBV9; CDR3aa: ASSGTQGFGYT
d_gene: NA; j_gene: TRBJ1-2; v_gene: TRBV29-1; CDR3aa: SVYDYGYT
d_gene: NA; j_gene: TRBJ1-2; v_gene: TRBV7-6; CDR3aa: ASSLEYRGTTGYT
d_gene: NA; j_gene: TRBJ1-2; v_gene: TRBV4-1; CDR3aa: ASSHLDSLGYGYT